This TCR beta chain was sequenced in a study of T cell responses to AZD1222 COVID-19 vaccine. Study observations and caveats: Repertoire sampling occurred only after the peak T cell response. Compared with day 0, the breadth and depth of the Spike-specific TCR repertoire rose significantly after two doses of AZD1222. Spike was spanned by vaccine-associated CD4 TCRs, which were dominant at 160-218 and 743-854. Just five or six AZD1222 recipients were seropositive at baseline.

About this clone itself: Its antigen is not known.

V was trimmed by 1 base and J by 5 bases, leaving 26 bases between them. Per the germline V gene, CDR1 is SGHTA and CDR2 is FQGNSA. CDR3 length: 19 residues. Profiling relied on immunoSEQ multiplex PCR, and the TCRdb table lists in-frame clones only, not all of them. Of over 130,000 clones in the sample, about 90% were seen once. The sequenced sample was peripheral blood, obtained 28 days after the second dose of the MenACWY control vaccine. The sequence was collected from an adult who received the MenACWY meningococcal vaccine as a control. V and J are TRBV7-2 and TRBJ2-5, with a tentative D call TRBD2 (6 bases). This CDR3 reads CASSLVSVRWGEVRETQYF. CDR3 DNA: TGTGCCAGCAGCTTAGTTTCTGTACGTTGGGGGGAAGTTAGGGAGACCCAGTACTTC.